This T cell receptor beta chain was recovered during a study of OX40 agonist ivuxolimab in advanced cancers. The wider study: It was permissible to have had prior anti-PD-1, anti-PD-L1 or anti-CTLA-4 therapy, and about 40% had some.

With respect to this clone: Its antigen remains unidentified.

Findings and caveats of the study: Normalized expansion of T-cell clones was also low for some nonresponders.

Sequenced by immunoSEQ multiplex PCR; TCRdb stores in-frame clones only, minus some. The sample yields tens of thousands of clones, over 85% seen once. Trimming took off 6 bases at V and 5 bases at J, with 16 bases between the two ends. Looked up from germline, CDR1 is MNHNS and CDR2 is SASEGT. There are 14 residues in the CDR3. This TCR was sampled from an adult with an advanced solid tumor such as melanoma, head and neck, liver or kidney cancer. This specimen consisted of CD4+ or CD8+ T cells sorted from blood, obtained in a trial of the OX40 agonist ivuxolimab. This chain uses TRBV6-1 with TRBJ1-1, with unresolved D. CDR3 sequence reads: CASRAAVFLTEAFF. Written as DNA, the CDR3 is TGTGCCAGCAGGGCCGCGGTTTTCCTGACTGAAGCTTTCTTT.